The rows below give T cell receptor beta chains drawn from one sample of a study of blood T cell repertoires in COVID-19. The method was immunoSEQ multiplex PCR; TCRdb's version includes in-frame clones alone and lacks a portion of them. This table has roughly 250,000 clones, approximately 90% appearing once. Material for sequencing was PBMCs or T cells enriched from blood (not recorded which). The source of these receptors is a woman aged 40 to 49 with acute COVID-19. Each CDR3 is given with its conserved first and last residue. D genes are given only for firm matches. Only some rows state a clone size, as once, few, many or a class for expanded clones.

j_gene	abundance	d_gene	v_gene	len	CDR3aa	CDR3nt
TRBJ1-6	-	TRBD1	TRBV5-1	14	CASSLAQGDSPLHF	TGCGCCAGCAGCTTGGCTCAGGGGGATTCACCCCTCCACTTT
TRBJ1-5	once	-	TRBV27	14	CASSFHRGNQPQHF	TGTGCCAGCAGTTTTCACAGGGGCAATCAGCCCCAGCATTTT
TRBJ2-3	-	TRBD2	TRBV4-1	14	CASSSGGLGDTQYF	TGCGCCAGCAGCAGCGGGGGCCTCGGTGATACGCAGTATTTT
TRBJ2-1	-	TRBD2	TRBV2	15	CASSVTSGTYNEQFF	TGTGCCAGCAGCGTAACTAGCGGGACTTACAATGAGCAGTTCTTC
TRBJ1-5	-	TRBD1	TRBV27	15	CASRNTGGSNQPQHF	TGTGCCAGCAGGAATACAGGGGGCAGCAATCAGCCCCAGCATTTT
TRBJ2-5	-	-	TRBV5-4	14	CASSFRRDQETQYF	TGTGCCAGCAGCTTTCGGAGGGACCAAGAGACCCAGTACTTC
TRBJ2-3	few	-	TRBV7-2	14	CASSSQTGRDTQYF	TGTGCCAGCAGCTCCCAAACAGGGCGGGATACGCAGTATTTT
TRBJ2-3	-	-	TRBV4-1	16	CASSQDQAGATDTQYF	TGCGCCAGCAGCCAAGATCAAGCAGGGGCCACAGATACGCAGTATTTT
TRBJ1-2	-	-	TRBV18	13	CASSRDSGGGYTF	TGTGCCAGCTCACGGGATTCAGGAGGCGGCTACACCTTC
TRBJ1-1	-	TRBD1	TRBV7-9	13	CASSRGQDHEAFF	TGTGCCAGCAGCCGCGGACAGGACCACGAAGCTTTCTTT
TRBJ1-6	-	TRBD1	TRBV6-5	15	CASRGLGQLNSPLHF	TGTGCCAGCAGGGGACTGGGACAGCTTAATTCACCCCTCCACTTT
TRBJ2-7	-	TRBD2	TRBV7-6	13	CASSLTSGSLPYF	TGTGCCAGCAGCCTTACTAGCGGGAGTCTTCCCTACTTC
TRBJ1-6	-	TRBD1	TRBV6-5	16	CASSYSQGRGDSPLHF	TGTGCCAGCAGTTACTCACAGGGGAGAGGCGATTCACCCCTCCACTTT